These 14 T cell receptor beta chains originate from one sample sequenced in a study of shared T cell receptors in the human thymus. Clones were sequenced by immunoSEQ multiplex PCR, and TCRdb holds only the in-frame ones, with some missing. The top ten clones hold approximately 0.01% of a sample with hundreds of thousands of clones, around nine tenths of them seen once. A further study also used this sample, focusing on human thymus T cells.

The material sequenced was thymocytes. These receptors were collected from a boy in the first two years of life with a congenital heart defect.

The chain employs TRBV29-1 and TRBJ2-1, with 8 bases identical to TRBD2. This CDR3 has 15 amino acids. CDR1 is SQVTM and CDR2 is ANQGSEA in the germline V gene. The ends lost 1 base at V and 4 bases at J; junction bases unmatched: 6. As DNA, the CDR3 is TGCAGCGTTGAAGGGGCGGGAGGAGGGTACAATGAGCAGTTCTTC. This sequence encodes CSVEGAGGGYNEQFF.

This clone was counted a few times. This chain uses TRBV5-4 with TRBJ2-6, with D possibly being TRBD1 (5 bases). The V end was cut by 4 bases, the J end by 2 bases, with 16 bases between. The CDR3 runs to 17 residues. The germline V gene encodes CDR1 SGHNT and CDR2 YYREEE (reference sequence). In nucleotides, the CDR3 is TGTGCCAGCAGCCTTGGCCCTCAGGGCCCTGGGGCCAACGTCCTGACTTTC. Protein: CASSLGPQGPGANVLTF.

The chain employs TRBV28 and TRBJ2-1; a weak D match, TRBD2 (5 bases). V was cut by 2 bases and J by 5 bases, with 7 bases left in between. The V gene's germline CDR1 is MDHEN and CDR2 SYDVKM. The CDR3 is 13 amino acids. CDR3 DNA: TGTGCCAGCAGTTTAGGGAGAAACAATGAGCAGTTCTTC. The encoded protein is CASSLGRNNEQFF.

The chain carries TRBV7-9 and TRBJ2-7, with 8 bases that match TRBD2. Germline V gene lookup returns CDR1 SEHNR and CDR2 FQNEAQ (reference sequence). With V trimmed by 1 base and J by 0 bases, 5 bases remained unmatched. CDR3 length equals 16 residues. CDR3 sequence reads: CASSLDPSGSSYEQYF. In DNA form, the CDR3 reads TGTGCCAGCAGCTTAGATCCCAGCGGGAGCTCCTACGAGCAGTACTTC.

This chain joins TRBV29-1 and TRBJ2-1; D gene unclear. V lost 2 bases, J lost 1 base, and 18 bases lay in between. Germline V gene sequence: CDR1 SQVTM, CDR2 ANQGSEA. The CDR3 has 17 amino acids. CDR3 region: CSVEIGEKNYSYNEQFF. The CDR3 DNA follows: TGCAGCGTTGAAATCGGAGAAAAGAACTATTCCTACAATGAGCAGTTCTTC.

V gene TRBV5-6 combines with J gene TRBJ2-7; a possible D gene is TRBD2 (5 bases). CDR1 and CDR2 from the germline V gene are SGHDT and YYEEEE. The ends were cut back, 4 bases at V and 6 bases at J, with 17 bases in the middle. The CDR3 has 14 amino acids. The chain's CDR3 is CASSPDPGMGEQYF. CDR3 nucleotide sequence: TGTGCCAGCAGCCCGGACCCGGGAATGGGCGAGCAGTACTTC.

The rearrangement links TRBV6-6 to TRBJ1-5; D is ambiguous. CDR3 size: 13 residues. V lost 5 bases and J 2 bases, leaving 7 bases between the germline ends. Germline values: CDR1 MNHNY, CDR2 SVGAGI (reference sequence). The CDR3 bases are TGTGCCAGCAGTCGCCGGGGCAATCAGCCCCAGCATTTT. Encoded protein: CASSRRGNQPQHF.

The CDR3 reads CASSLKGSERYEQYF. In nucleotides, the CDR3 is TGTGCCAGCAGTCTTAAGGGGTCGGAACGCTACGAGCAGTACTTC. V and J are TRBV2 and TRBJ2-7; a weak D match, TRBD1 (5 bases). CDR1 is SNHLY and CDR2 is FYNNEI in the germline V gene. The CDR3 extends over 15 amino acids. Trimming left V 5 bases short and J 3 bases short, with 17 bases between.

V and J are TRBV27 and TRBJ2-3; possibly TRBD2 for D (6 bases). The CDR3 is 16 amino acids. Trimming left V 7 bases short and J 1 base short, with 18 bases between. The germline CDR1 and CDR2 sequences are MNHEY and SMNVEV (reference sequence). CDR3 in DNA: TGTGCCAGCATGGGACCCGGGAGCCAGGGCACAGATACGCAGTATTTT. This encodes CASMGPGSQGTDTQYF.

The chain has TRBV4-3 and TRBJ1-2; 7 nucleotides align to TRBD1. Per germline, CDR1 LGHNA and CDR2 YSLEER. The length of the CDR3 is 14 residues. V trimming: 0 bases; J trimming: 3 bases; junction bases outside the gene matches: 1. CDR3 residues: CASSQDDRDYGYTF. CDR3 sequence (DNA): TGCGCCAGCAGCCAAGACGACAGGGACTATGGCTACACCTTC.

The chain links TRBV4-1 to TRBJ1-2; D might be TRBD1 (5 bases). The germline gives CDR1 MGHRA, CDR2 YSYEKL. V lost 0 bases and J 11 bases, leaving 7 bases between the germline ends. The CDR3 runs to 11 residues. The CDR3 region is CASSQETEYTF. Written as DNA, the CDR3 is TGCGCCAGCAGCCAAGAGACAGAGTACACCTTC.

This chain links TRBV30 with TRBJ2-1; 8 bases line up with TRBD1. This CDR3 has 15 amino acids. Germline V gives CDR1 GTSNPN, CDR2 SVGIG (reference sequence). With V trimmed by 5 bases and J by 8 bases, 14 bases remained unmatched. CDR3 residues: CAWGQGSIHVDEQFF. CDR3 DNA: TGTGCCTGGGGACAGGGTTCCATCCATGTTGATGAGCAGTTCTTC.

The CDR3 here is CASARDRRPYEQYF. CDR3 sequence (DNA): TGTGCCAGCGCCCGGGACAGGAGACCCTACGAGCAGTACTTC. The chain links TRBV18 to TRBJ2-7; 8 bases align to TRBD1. Germline V gene sequence: CDR1 KGHSH, CDR2 LQKENI. The V segment lost 8 bases and the J segment 2 bases; nucleotides outside the gene matches: 8. The CDR3 spans 14 residues. Full variable domain (rest looked up from reference TRBV18 and TRBJ2-7): NAGVMQNPRHLVRRRGQEARLRCSPMKGHSHVYWYRQLPEEGLKFMVYLQKENIIDESGMPKERFSAEFPKEGPSILRIQQVVRGDSAAYFCASARDRRPYEQYFGPGTRLTVT.

V is TRBV30 and J is TRBJ1-5, with D perhaps TRBD1 (5 bases). Trimming stripped 0 bases from V and 0 bases from J, with 18 bases between. The CDR3 totals 18 residues. Germline-derived CDR1 and CDR2 are GTSNPN and SVGIG (reference sequence). The CDR3 loop is CAWSVGRGKGHSNQPQHF. CDR3 in DNA: TGTGCCTGGAGTGTGGGAAGGGGAAAAGGCCATAGCAATCAGCCCCAGCATTTT.